This T cell receptor beta chain was found in a study of T cell changes during pregnancy in multiple sclerosis. Libraries were prepared by immunoSEQ multiplex PCR; TCRdb keeps only in-frame clonotypes and omits some of them. The data contain fewer than 40,000 clones, 85% to 90% of them singletons. The CDR3 spans 16 residues. Germline V gene sequence: CDR1 SGDLS, CDR2 YYNGEE. Trimming stripped 4 bases from V and 5 bases from J, with 22 bases between. This rearrangement joins TRBV9 to TRBJ2-7, with D perhaps TRBD1 (6 bases). The sequencing used CD8+ T cells from peripheral blood mononuclear cells, collected after pregnancy. The sequence was collected from a female donor with multiple sclerosis, enrolled in a pregnancy study. CDR3 protein: CASSPGTTRALDEQYF. As DNA, the CDR3 is TGTGCCAGCAGCCCCGGGACAACCCGAGCCTTGGACGAGCAGTACTTC.